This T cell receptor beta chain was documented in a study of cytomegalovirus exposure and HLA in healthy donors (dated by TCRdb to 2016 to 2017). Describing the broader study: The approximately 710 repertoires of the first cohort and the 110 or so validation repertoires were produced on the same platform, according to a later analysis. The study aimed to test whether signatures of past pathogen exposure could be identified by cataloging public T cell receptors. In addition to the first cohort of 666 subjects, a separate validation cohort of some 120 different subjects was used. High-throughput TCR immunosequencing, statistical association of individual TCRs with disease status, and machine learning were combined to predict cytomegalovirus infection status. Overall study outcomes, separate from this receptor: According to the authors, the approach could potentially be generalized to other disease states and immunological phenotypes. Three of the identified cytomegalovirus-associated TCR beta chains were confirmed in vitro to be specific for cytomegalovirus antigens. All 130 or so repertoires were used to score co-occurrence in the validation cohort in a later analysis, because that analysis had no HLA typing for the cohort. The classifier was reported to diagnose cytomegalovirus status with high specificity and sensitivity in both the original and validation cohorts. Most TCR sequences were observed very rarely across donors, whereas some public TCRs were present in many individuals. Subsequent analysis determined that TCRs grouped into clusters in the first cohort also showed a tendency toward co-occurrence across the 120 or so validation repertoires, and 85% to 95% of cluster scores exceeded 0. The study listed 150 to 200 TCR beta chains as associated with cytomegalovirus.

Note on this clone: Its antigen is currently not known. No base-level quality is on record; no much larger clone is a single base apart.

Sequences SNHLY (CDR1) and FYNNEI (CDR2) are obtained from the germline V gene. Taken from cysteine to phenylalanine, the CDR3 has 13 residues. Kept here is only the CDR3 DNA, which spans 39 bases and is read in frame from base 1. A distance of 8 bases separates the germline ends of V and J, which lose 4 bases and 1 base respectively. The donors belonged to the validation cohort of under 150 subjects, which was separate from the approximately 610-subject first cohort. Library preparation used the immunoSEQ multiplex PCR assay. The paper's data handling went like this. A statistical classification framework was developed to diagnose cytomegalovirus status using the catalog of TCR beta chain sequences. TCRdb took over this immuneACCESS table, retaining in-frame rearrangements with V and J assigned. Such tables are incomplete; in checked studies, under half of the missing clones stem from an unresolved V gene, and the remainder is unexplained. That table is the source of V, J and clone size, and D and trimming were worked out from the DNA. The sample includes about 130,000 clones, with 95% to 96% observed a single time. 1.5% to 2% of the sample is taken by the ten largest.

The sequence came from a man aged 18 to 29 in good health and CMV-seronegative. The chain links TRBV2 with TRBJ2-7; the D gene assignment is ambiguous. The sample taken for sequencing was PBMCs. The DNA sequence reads TGTGCCAGCAGTGCTCAGGAATCCTACGAGCAGTACTTC. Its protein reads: CASSAQESYEQYF.